The clone carrying this TCR beta chain was seen only a few times. Trimming pared 0 bases from V and 5 bases from J, leaving 11 bases between. The CDR3 runs 15 residues. Germline assignment: CDR1 SGDLS and CDR2 YYNGEE. This entry comes from a study of blood T cell repertoires in COVID-19. Overall study context: Material from acute and convalescent COVID-19 was sourced from the United States, Italy and Spain.

The assay was immunoSEQ multiplex PCR, and TCRdb's table has in-frame clones only and misses some. This repertoire shows roughly 300,000 clones, about nine tenths found once; its top ten account for over 9.5%. Recovered status in Cohort 3 required two negative PCRs, clearance, or symptom resolution. The sequence was collected from a woman aged 18 to 35 who had recovered from COVID-19. The rearrangement joins TRBV9 to TRBJ1-4; D unresolved. The specimen was PBMCs or T cells enriched from blood (not recorded which). CDR3 residues: CASSVVAGSNEKLFF. CDR3 in DNA: TGTGCCAGCAGCGTAGTCGCAGGATCAAATGAAAAACTGTTTTTT.